The 3 T cell receptor beta chains below were found in one sample sequenced in a study of blood T cell repertoires in COVID-19. Repertoires were generated with immunoSEQ multiplex PCR, while TCRdb's copy carries only in-frame clones and drops some. The table lists fewer than 250,000 clones, just under 85% of them singletons. Sequencing was performed on peripheral blood. These receptors originate from a woman aged 45-59 years with active or convalescent COVID-19.

DNA of the CDR3: TGTGCCAGCAGCCAAGGTCGTGGCCGGAGCTCCTATAATTCACCCCTCCACTTT. This encodes CASSQGRGRSSYNSPLHF. The chain couples TRBV3-1 (or the pseudogene TRBV3-2) to TRBJ1-6, with D unclear. Trimming pared 1 base from V and 0 bases from J, leaving 13 bases between. The CDR3 contains 18 residues. CDR1 and CDR2 from the germline V gene are LGHDT and YNNKEL (reference sequence).

The chain is built from TRBV19 and TRBJ2-2; D perhaps matches TRBD2 (6 bases). CDR3 size: 14 residues. Deletions cut 9 bases from V and 1 base from J, with 12 bases between. Germline values: CDR1 LNHDA, CDR2 SQIVND (reference sequence). CDR3 residues: CASGTYRNTGELFF. The CDR3 bases are TGTGCCAGCGGGACTTACAGGAACACCGGGGAGCTGTTTTTT.

The rearrangement links TRBV27 to TRBJ1-1, with 9 bases fitting TRBD1. The CDR3 runs to 14 residues. The germline gives CDR1 MNHEY, CDR2 SMNVEV (reference sequence). The trim removed 5 bases at V and 4 bases at J, leaving 5 bases unmatched. The CDR3, as DNA: TGTGCCAGCAGTAGGACAGGGGCAGCCACTGAAGCTTTCTTT. Encoded protein: CASSRTGAATEAFF.